The rows below give T cell receptor beta chains drawn from one sample of a study of blood T cell repertoires in COVID-19. Using immunoSEQ multiplex PCR, the repertoire was profiled, and TCRdb retains in-frame clones only, with some absent. The sample lists 450,000 to 500,000 clones, 80% to 90% occurring once. Material: peripheral blood. These receptors were taken from a human donor in a cohort sampled during active COVID-19. The CDR3 runs from the conserved cysteine through the conserved F or W. D genes are given only for firm matches. Clone size, where shown, is once, few, many, or a class for clones that have expanded.

CDR3 DNA: TGCGCCAGCAGCCAAGATGCCCCAAGGCGCGGGAGGTACAATGAGCAGTTCTTC; CDR3 protein: CASSQDAPRRGRYNEQFF; V gene: TRBV4-3; D gene: TRBD2; clone size: -; J gene: TRBJ2-1; CDR3 length: 18
CDR3 DNA: TGCGCCAGCAGCTTGTTCGGGCTAGCGGGAGTAACGGGCCCCAATGAGCAGTTCTTC; CDR3 protein: CASSLFGLAGVTGPNEQFF; V gene: TRBV5-1; D gene: TRBD2; clone size: -; J gene: TRBJ2-1; CDR3 length: 19
CDR3 DNA: TGTGCCTGGAGCTCCTACAGGGGAGGTTTCTACGAGCAGTACTTC; CDR3 protein: CAWSSYRGGFYEQYF; V gene: TRBV30; D gene: -; clone size: -; J gene: TRBJ2-7; CDR3 length: 15
CDR3 DNA: TGTGCCAGCGGGACAGGGGGCGCAGATACGCAGTATTTT; CDR3 protein: CASGTGGADTQYF; V gene: TRBV11-3; D gene: TRBD1; clone size: many; J gene: TRBJ2-3; CDR3 length: 13
CDR3 DNA: TGTGCCAGCCAGGGGGCGAACACCGGGGAGCTGTTTTTT; CDR3 protein: CASQGANTGELFF; V gene: TRBV5-6; D gene: TRBD1; clone size: -; J gene: TRBJ2-2; CDR3 length: 13
CDR3 DNA: TGTGCCTGGAGTGGATCGGGGGGTTGGGACACTGAAGCTTTCTTT; CDR3 protein: CAWSGSGGWDTEAFF; V gene: TRBV30; D gene: -; clone size: -; J gene: TRBJ1-1; CDR3 length: 15
CDR3 DNA: TGTGCCAGCAGGTGGGACAGGGGGTCCTACGAGCAGTACTTC; CDR3 protein: CASRWDRGSYEQYF; V gene: TRBV28; D gene: TRBD1; clone size: -; J gene: TRBJ2-7; CDR3 length: 14
CDR3 DNA: TGTGCCAGCAGCTTGTTGAGGGGCGGGGGTCAGCCCCAGCATTTT; CDR3 protein: CASSLLRGGGQPQHF; V gene: TRBV5-8; D gene: -; clone size: -; J gene: TRBJ1-5; CDR3 length: 15
CDR3 DNA: TGCGCCAGCAGCCTAACGAGGGGGAACAGCGATGAGCAGTTCTTC; CDR3 protein: CASSLTRGNSDEQFF; V gene: TRBV5-1; D gene: -; clone size: -; J gene: TRBJ2-1; CDR3 length: 15
CDR3 DNA: TGTGCCAGCCTGTCAGGGCCCACCGGGGAGCTGTTTTTT; CDR3 protein: CASLSGPTGELFF; V gene: TRBV6-1; D gene: -; clone size: -; J gene: TRBJ2-2; CDR3 length: 13
CDR3 DNA: TGCGCCAGCAGCGTACGACAGGGTAGAATGGAGACCCAGTACTTC; CDR3 protein: CASSVRQGRMETQYF; V gene: TRBV5-1; D gene: TRBD1; clone size: -; J gene: TRBJ2-5; CDR3 length: 15
CDR3 DNA: TGTGCCATCAAAGCAGGGACAGGCGCTCAGCCCCAGCATTTT; CDR3 protein: CAIKAGTGAQPQHF; V gene: TRBV10-3; D gene: TRBD1; clone size: -; J gene: TRBJ1-5; CDR3 length: 14
CDR3 DNA: TGTGCCAGCAGTGCCAACCTCCTCGGACTAGCCTCCGAGCAGTACTTC; CDR3 protein: CASSANLLGLASEQYF; V gene: TRBV28; D gene: TRBD2; clone size: -; J gene: TRBJ2-7; CDR3 length: 16
CDR3 DNA: TGTGCCAGCACGGGAAGGACCTACGAGCAGTACTTC; CDR3 protein: CASTGRTYEQYF; V gene: TRBV28; D gene: -; clone size: few; J gene: TRBJ2-7; CDR3 length: 12
CDR3 DNA: TGTGCCAGCAGCTCCGGGACTAGCGGGAGGAACTACTACAATGAGCAGTTCTTC; CDR3 protein: CASSSGTSGRNYYNEQFF; V gene: TRBV7-9; D gene: TRBD2; clone size: -; J gene: TRBJ2-1; CDR3 length: 18
CDR3 DNA: TGTGCCTGGAGTGGTTGGAGACAGGTGTCCTACGAGCAGTACTTC; CDR3 protein: CAWSGWRQVSYEQYF; V gene: TRBV30; D gene: -; clone size: -; J gene: TRBJ2-7; CDR3 length: 15
CDR3 DNA: TGTGCCATCAGTGAGGGTGTAGTACAGAGCAATCAGCCCCAGCATTTT; CDR3 protein: CAISEGVVQSNQPQHF; V gene: TRBV10-3; D gene: -; clone size: -; J gene: TRBJ1-5; CDR3 length: 16
CDR3 DNA: TGTGCCAGCAGCTTAGGACAGGCACCCGGCGAGCAGTACTTC; CDR3 protein: CASSLGQAPGEQYF; V gene: TRBV11-3; D gene: -; clone size: -; J gene: TRBJ2-7; CDR3 length: 14
CDR3 DNA: TGTGCCAGCAGTCAAGGACTAGCGGATTTTAGCACAGATACGCAGTATTTT; CDR3 protein: CASSQGLADFSTDTQYF; V gene: TRBV6-2/TRBV6-3; D gene: TRBD2; clone size: -; J gene: TRBJ2-3; CDR3 length: 17
CDR3 DNA: TGTGCCAGTGGTTCTACAGGGGCGACAGATACGCAGTATTTT; CDR3 protein: CASGSTGATDTQYF; V gene: TRBV19; D gene: TRBD1; clone size: -; J gene: TRBJ2-3; CDR3 length: 14
CDR3 DNA: TGTGCCAGCAGCCAACAGGACAGGGAGGGAGAAGCTTTCTTT; CDR3 protein: CASSQQDREGEAFF; V gene: TRBV3-1/TRBV3-2; D gene: TRBD1; clone size: -; J gene: TRBJ1-1; CDR3 length: 14
CDR3 DNA: TGTGCCAGCAGCAAAGCCGGGACTAGCGGGGGTCCCTCCTACAATGAGCAGTTCTTC; CDR3 protein: CASSKAGTSGGPSYNEQFF; V gene: TRBV11-2; D gene: TRBD2; clone size: -; J gene: TRBJ2-1; CDR3 length: 19
CDR3 DNA: TGTGCCAGCAGCTTGAACAGGGGCCCGGGTTGGGGCTTC; CDR3 protein: CASSLNRGPGWGF; V gene: TRBV11-2; D gene: TRBD1; clone size: -; J gene: TRBJ1-2; CDR3 length: 13
CDR3 DNA: TGTGCCAGCAGTGATGCAAAAGGGGTCTATGGCTACACCTTC; CDR3 protein: CASSDAKGVYGYTF; V gene: TRBV6-1; D gene: -; clone size: -; J gene: TRBJ1-2; CDR3 length: 14
CDR3 DNA: TGTGCCAGCAGCGTAGAACTACGGGGTGAGCAGTTCTTC; CDR3 protein: CASSVELRGEQFF; V gene: TRBV9; D gene: -; clone size: few; J gene: TRBJ2-1; CDR3 length: 13
CDR3 DNA: TGTGCCAGCAGCTTAGACAGGGGTTCTGATTCACCCCTCCACTTT; CDR3 protein: CASSLDRGSDSPLHF; V gene: TRBV7-3; D gene: TRBD1; clone size: few; J gene: TRBJ1-6; CDR3 length: 15
CDR3 DNA: TGTGCCAGCAGCTTGGGACTAGCGAGCGGGGAGCTGTTTTTT; CDR3 protein: CASSLGLASGELFF; V gene: TRBV7-2; D gene: TRBD2; clone size: -; J gene: TRBJ2-2; CDR3 length: 14
CDR3 DNA: TGTGCCAGCTCACGCTCCGGGAGGGAGTGGCGCGACAATGAGCAGTTCTTC; CDR3 protein: CASSRSGREWRDNEQFF; V gene: TRBV18; D gene: TRBD2; clone size: -; J gene: TRBJ2-1; CDR3 length: 17
CDR3 DNA: TGTGCCAGCAGTTTATCTGGCGGGAGATACAATGAGCAGTTCTTC; CDR3 protein: CASSLSGGRYNEQFF; V gene: TRBV27; D gene: TRBD2; clone size: -; J gene: TRBJ2-1; CDR3 length: 15
CDR3 DNA: TGCGCCAGCAGGACAGGGGACGAGCAGTACTTC; CDR3 protein: CASRTGDEQYF; V gene: TRBV5-1; D gene: TRBD1; clone size: -; J gene: TRBJ2-7; CDR3 length: 11
CDR3 DNA: TGTGCCAGCAGCTTAAGTATTGTCAGGTACACTGAAGCTTTCTTT; CDR3 protein: CASSLSIVRYTEAFF; V gene: TRBV11-2; D gene: -; clone size: few; J gene: TRBJ1-1; CDR3 length: 15
CDR3 DNA: TGTGCCAGCAGCCTCGGACAGGGGACCGACCTAATCGGGGAGCTGTTTTTT; CDR3 protein: CASSLGQGTDLIGELFF; V gene: TRBV7-9; D gene: TRBD1; clone size: -; J gene: TRBJ2-2; CDR3 length: 17
CDR3 DNA: TGCGCCAGCAGCTTGGGTCGTCTAACCCAAGAGACCCAGTACTTC; CDR3 protein: CASSLGRLTQETQYF; V gene: TRBV5-1; D gene: -; clone size: -; J gene: TRBJ2-5; CDR3 length: 15
CDR3 DNA: TGTGCCACCAGTGATTGGAAGCGGGAGAGCCCTATAAGCACAGATACGCAGTATTTT; CDR3 protein: CATSDWKRESPISTDTQYF; V gene: TRBV24-1; D gene: TRBD2; clone size: -; J gene: TRBJ2-3; CDR3 length: 19
CDR3 DNA: TGTGCCAGCAGTTCCCACTACTACGAGCAGTACTTC; CDR3 protein: CASSSHYYEQYF; V gene: TRBV2; D gene: -; clone size: -; J gene: TRBJ2-7; CDR3 length: 12
CDR3 DNA: TGTGCCAGCAGCCGAAAACTAGCGGCGAACACCGGGGAGCTGTTTTTT; CDR3 protein: CASSRKLAANTGELFF; V gene: TRBV14; D gene: TRBD2; clone size: -; J gene: TRBJ2-2; CDR3 length: 16
CDR3 DNA: TGCGCCAGCAGCTTGGAGGGGAATAGGAAGCAGTTCTTC; CDR3 protein: CASSLEGNRKQFF; V gene: TRBV5-1; D gene: -; clone size: -; J gene: TRBJ2-1; CDR3 length: 13
CDR3 DNA: TGTGCCAGCAGCCAAGTTCCGGGGGGCTTCGGGTACGAGCAGTACTTC; CDR3 protein: CASSQVPGGFGYEQYF; V gene: TRBV14; D gene: -; clone size: -; J gene: TRBJ2-7; CDR3 length: 16
CDR3 DNA: TGTGCCTCCCAAAAAAGGGGGGGGTACGGCTACACCTTC; CDR3 protein: CASQKRGGYGYTF; V gene: TRBV25-1; D gene: -; clone size: -; J gene: TRBJ1-2; CDR3 length: 13
CDR3 DNA: TGCAGTGCTGGGGCGCGCGAAAAACTGTTTTTT; CDR3 protein: CSAGAREKLFF; V gene: TRBV20-1; D gene: -; clone size: -; J gene: TRBJ1-4; CDR3 length: 11